One sample yielded the 27 T cell receptor beta chains listed below, sequenced in a study of T cell repertoires in cytomegalovirus infection. Their specific antigens are unknown. TCRdb analysed the reads with MiXCR anew, one entry per CDR3 protein. The sample lists 700,000 to 950,000 distinct CDR3 sequences, approximately 32% occurring once. This material consisted of cultured CD8+ T cells from PBMCs, taken from culture after CMV antigen stimulation. The receptor source for this set is a human donor in good health (CMV status not recorded). Some clones in this sample may be carry-over from other donors' samples.

This chain uses TRBV4-1 with TRBJ1-6; no clear D gene. V was shortened by 5 bases and J by 7 bases, with 9 bases between the two germline ends. This CDR3 contains 13 residues. In germline, CDR1 is MGHRA, CDR2 YSYEKL. The CDR3 sequence: CASSKNTNSPLHF. In DNA, the CDR3 is TGCGCCAGCAGCAAGAACACAAATTCACCCCTCCACTTT.

Comments on this clonotype: This could be a read error, since a much larger clone is one nucleotide away. J is TRBJ2-7 and V is TRBV7-6; D may be TRBD2 (6 bases). V was trimmed by 5 bases and J by 4 bases, leaving 15 bases between them. Germline lookup yields CDR1 SGHVS and CDR2 FNYEAQ. This CDR3 contains 14 residues. This CDR3 is CASSQGPTRYEQYF. CDR3 DNA sequence: TGTGCCAGCAGCCAAGGACCGACTAGGTACGAGCAGTACTTC.

V gene TRBV4-3 combines with J gene TRBJ2-3; 15 nucleotides match TRBD2. The ends lost 3 bases at V and 0 bases at J; junction bases unmatched: 4. The CDR3 loop spans 18 amino acids. Germline V gives CDR1 LGHNA, CDR2 YSLEER. CDR3 region: CASSHGLAGGSSTDTQYF. The CDR3 DNA is TGCGCCAGCAGCCATGGACTAGCGGGGGGGAGTAGCACAGATACGCAGTATTTT.

In its sample, this clonotype was seen a few times. The rearrangement uses TRBV4-1 and TRBJ2-3; D not resolved. Between the trimmed V and J ends, which lost 1 base and 0 bases, there was a span of 14 bases. From germline, CDR1 is MGHRA and CDR2 YSYEKL. This CDR3 has 17 residues. DNA of the CDR3: TGCGCCAGCAGCCAAGGTCCCGACCGGATTAGCACAGATACGCAGTATTTT. Its translation is CASSQGPDRISTDTQYF.

The chain recombines TRBV28 with TRBJ2-5; 7 nucleotides match TRBD2. The CDR3 is made up of 14 amino acids. The germline CDR1 and CDR2 sequences are MDHEN and SYDVKM. The V gene end was trimmed by 3 bases and the J gene end by 3 bases; junction bases not matched to a gene: 4. The CDR3 is CASSFEAGEETQYF. The CDR3 nucleotides are TGTGCCAGCAGTTTCGAGGCGGGAGAAGAGACCCAGTACTTC.

V gene TRBV14 combines with J gene TRBJ2-5; D is unresolved. V shed 0 bases and J shed 0 bases, with 8 bases lying between them. This CDR3 contains 15 residues. Per germline, CDR1 SGHDN and CDR2 FVKESK. CDR3 sequence (DNA): TGTGCCAGCAGCCAAGAAGTCACGTACCAAGAGACCCAGTACTTC. Its protein is CASSQEVTYQETQYF.

This clonotype was seen a handful of times. CDR3 in amino acids: CASSQAFSLAEAFF. CDR3 DNA: TGCGCCAGCAGCCAAGCCTTCTCCCTGGCTGAAGCTTTCTTT. This chain uses TRBV4-1 with TRBJ1-1; no definite D call. Germline V gene lookup returns CDR1 MGHRA and CDR2 YSYEKL. V was clipped by 1 base and J by 6 bases, with 12 bases between them. This CDR3 contains 14 residues.

This clonotype was counted ten times or more. The chain uses TRBV12-5 and TRBJ2-5; 15 bases are a match to TRBD2. V dropped 5 bases and J dropped 4; count of bases not matched to a gene: 14. CDR1 is LGHNT, CDR2 FRNRAP, per germline. The CDR3 extends over 19 amino acids. The CDR3 nucleotides read TGTGCTAGTGGTATCTGGACTAGCGGGGGGGAGGCCTCAGGAGAGACCCAGTACTTC. Encoded protein: CASGIWTSGGEASGETQYF.

The chain uses TRBV7-9 and TRBJ2-3; maybe TRBD1 (5 bases). Per the germline V gene, CDR1 is SEHNR and CDR2 is FQNEAQ (reference sequence). V shed 5 bases and J shed 6 bases, with 9 bases lying between them. This CDR3 is built from 12 residues. In DNA form, the CDR3 reads TGTGCCAGCAGCGGGGCGAGGGATACGCAGTATTTT. This sequence encodes CASSGARDTQYF.

The J gene is TRBJ2-1, the V gene TRBV6-2 or TRBV6-3; 11 nucleotides agree with TRBD2. Germline CDR1 MNHEY, CDR2 SVGEGT. CDR3 length equals 13 residues. The junction had 4 bases not matched to a gene; V was cut back by 7 bases and J by 8 bases. The chain's CDR3 is CASTLTSGDEQFF. The CDR3 coding sequence is TGTGCCAGCACCCTGACTAGCGGGGATGAGCAGTTCTTC.

This clonotype was seen only a few times. This chain links TRBV27 with TRBJ2-5, with D tentatively TRBD1 or TRBD2 (5 bases each). CDR1 is MNHEY, CDR2 SMNVEV, per germline (reference sequence). Deletions cut 6 bases from V and 2 bases from J, with 13 bases between. This CDR3 has 14 amino acids. Here the CDR3 DNA reads TGTGCCAGCAGCCGAAGGTGGGGGCAAGAGACCCAGTACTTC. The encoded protein is CASSRRWGQETQYF.

The chain employs TRBV12-3 or TRBV12-4 and TRBJ2-1; no clear D. The CDR3 loop spans 13 amino acids. V was shortened by 1 base and J by 5 bases, with 6 bases between the two germline ends. CDR3 region: CASSLDTDNEQFF. CDR3 bases: TGTGCCAGCAGTTTAGATACAGACAATGAGCAGTTCTTC.

This clonotype was picked up a small number of times. The chain has TRBV7-9 and TRBJ1-6; D is perhaps TRBD1 (6 bases). V lost 1 base, J lost 11 bases, and 15 bases lay in between. Per germline, CDR1 SEHNR and CDR2 FQNEAQ (reference sequence). This CDR3 spans 15 amino acids. In nucleotides, the CDR3 is TGTGCCAGCAGCTTAGTTGCAGGGGTGGGGACACCCCTCCACTTT. It codes for CASSLVAGVGTPLHF.

Many counts were recorded for this clonotype. The rearrangement links TRBV7-6 to TRBJ2-1, with 15 bases fitting TRBD2. Germline CDR1 reads SGHVS; CDR2 reads FNYEAQ. The CDR3 has 17 amino acids. V was clipped by 5 bases and J by 5 bases; unmatched bases: 7. The CDR3 DNA follows: TGTGCCAGCAGCCCTCGGACTAGCGGGGGGGCTGACAATGAGCAGTTCTTC. The encoded protein is CASSPRTSGGADNEQFF.

The V call is TRBV19, the J call TRBJ1-5; D possibly corresponds to TRBD1 (5 bases). Germline V gene data show CDR1 as LNHDA and CDR2 as SQIVND (reference sequence). CDR3 size: 13 residues. Trimming shortened V by 2 bases and J by 6 bases, and 8 bases separated the two germline ends. CDR3 sequence (DNA): TGTGCCAGTAGTATAAGCGGGGCTCAGCCCCAGCATTTT. It encodes CASSISGAQPQHF.

CDR3 region: CASSFSVLGSNQPQHF. The CDR3 DNA reads TGTGCCAGCAGTTTCTCGGTCCTCGGGAGCAATCAGCCCCAGCATTTT. The genes are TRBV27 and TRBJ1-5, with D hard to call. V was pared by 3 bases and J by 1 base, with 13 bases between. Germline CDR1 is MNHEY and CDR2 is SMNVEV (reference sequence). The CDR3 extends over 16 amino acids.

This clonotype has only a few counts. This rearrangement joins TRBV9 to TRBJ2-5; 12 positions agree with TRBD1. Trimming cost V 4 bases and J 5 bases; bases outside gene matches: 12. Looked up from germline, CDR1 is SGDLS and CDR2 is YYNGEE. This CDR3 contains 17 residues. In nucleotides, the CDR3 is TGTGCCAGCAGCTCAATCCGGGACAGGGGGCCGCGGGAGACCCAGTACTTC. Translating gives CASSSIRDRGPRETQYF.

This clonotype has just a few counts. The CDR3 region is CASSLSQGIPETQYF. CDR3 coding DNA: TGCGCCAGCAGCTTGAGTCAGGGAATTCCAGAGACCCAGTACTTC. The chain combines TRBV5-1 with TRBJ2-5; maybe TRBD1 (5 bases). Germline loops: CDR1 SGHRS, CDR2 YFSETQ. The length of the CDR3 is 15 residues. V lost 1 base and J 4 bases, leaving 14 bases between the germline ends. The full variable domain, in which reference TRBV5-1 and TRBJ2-5 provide the parts outside the CDR3, is KAGVTQTPRYLIKTRGQQVTLSCSPISGHRSVSWYQQTPGQGLQFLFEYFSETQRNKGNFPGRFSGRQFSNSRSEMNVSTLELGDSALYLCASSLSQGIPETQYFGPGTRLLVL.

V usage is TRBV5-1 and J usage is TRBJ1-1; the D gene is possibly TRBD1 (5 bases). CDR1 and CDR2 from the germline V gene are SGHRS and YFSETQ. V was trimmed by 3 bases and J by 3 bases, leaving 12 bases between them. The length of the CDR3 is 14 residues. CDR3 nucleotide sequence: TGCGCCAGCAGCTGGGTGACAGCAGACACTGAAGCTTTCTTT. It codes for CASSWVTADTEAFF.

The V call is TRBV7-9, the J call TRBJ2-7, with 7 bases aligning to TRBD2. There are 16 residues in the CDR3. Trimming cost V 5 bases and J 2 bases; bases outside gene matches: 12. Germline CDR1 and CDR2: SEHNR and FQNEAQ (reference sequence). The CDR3 sequence is CASSGWTRSGPYEQYV. CDR3 sequence (DNA): TGTGCCAGCAGCGGGTGGACTAGGAGCGGCCCCTACGAGCAGTACGTC.

The rearrangement uses TRBV24-1 and TRBJ2-1; 14 bases are shared with TRBD2. CDR1 is KGHDR and CDR2 is SFDVKD in the germline V gene. The CDR3 is 18 amino acids. V was pared by 9 bases and J by 1 base, with 10 bases of the junction left unmatched. CDR3 DNA: TGTGCCACCGAACCCGGACTAGCGGGGGGCCCTTCCTACAATGAGCAGTTCTTC. Translating it yields CATEPGLAGGPSYNEQFF.

The CDR3: CASSYSQGNEQFF. The CDR3 coding sequence is TGTGCCAGCAGTTACTCTCAGGGGAATGAGCAGTTCTTC. The chain couples TRBV6-5 to TRBJ2-1, with D perhaps matching TRBD1 (6 bases). Trimming removed 0 bases from V and 7 bases from J, with 7 bases in between. There are 13 residues in the CDR3. The germline V gene has CDR1 MNHEY and CDR2 SVGAGI.

This clonotype has a handful of counts. The chain couples TRBV19 to TRBJ1-1; D might be TRBD1 (5 bases). The length of the CDR3 is 17 residues. Trimming removed 1 base from V and 0 bases from J, with 15 bases in between. CDR1 is LNHDA, CDR2 SQIVND, per germline (reference sequence). In DNA, the CDR3 is TGTGCCAGTAGTATAGCTGGACACAAGACCGTGAACACTGAAGCTTTCTTT. It specifies CASSIAGHKTVNTEAFF.

Regarding this clonotype: No DNA is shown, since the ends of the CDR3 on it are uncertain; the CDR3 is the one TCRdb lists. This chain uses TRBV7-5 with TRBJ2-7; the table's D call, TRBD1, was not checked against the DNA. TRBV7-5 is a pseudogene locus. A total of 18 residues make up the CDR3, ends included. CDR3 loop: CISVPEAYSKEPQGGQYV.

The genes are TRBV15 and TRBJ1-2; D is perhaps TRBD1 (5 bases). This CDR3 has 15 residues. V was pared by 3 bases and J by 0 bases, with 11 bases between. The germline V gene has CDR1 LNHNV and CDR2 YYDKDF (reference sequence). The CDR3 bases are TGTGCCACCAGCAGGGGACTGGGCACTAACTATGGCTACACCTTC. Amino acid sequence: CATSRGLGTNYGYTF.

In this sample, this clonotype turned up a few times. The chain uses TRBV10-3 and TRBJ1-2, with TRBD1 as a possible D gene (5 bases). V dropped 0 bases and J dropped 2 bases, with 13 bases sitting between them. The CDR3 totals 16 residues. CDR1 is ENHRY, CDR2 SYGVKD, per germline. The CDR3 protein is CAISESPTGPNYGYTF. CDR3 bases: TGTGCCATCAGTGAGTCGCCTACAGGACCAAACTATGGCTACACCTTC.

CDR3 protein: CAISDRALNTEAFF. As DNA, the CDR3 is TGTGCCATCAGTGACAGGGCCCTGAACACTGAAGCTTTCTTT. The V call is TRBV10-3, the J call TRBJ1-1; a possible D gene is TRBD1 (5 bases). Per germline, CDR1 ENHRY and CDR2 SYGVKD. V lost 3 bases and J 0 bases, leaving 8 bases between the germline ends. This CDR3 has 14 residues.